This T cell receptor (beta chain) was observed in a study of cytomegalovirus exposure and HLA in healthy donors. The study, taken as a whole, reports: Sequencing likely produced, as an artifact, a cluster of highly shared sequence variants.

CDR1 is GTSNPN, CDR2 SVGIG, per germline (reference sequence). The V and J ends lost 1 base and 9 bases respectively, with 12 bases between them. The CDR3 runs 12 residues. PCR amplification relied on 60 Vbeta primers (plus 13 Jbeta primers). TCRdb keeps only in-frame clones here, not all; method: immunoSEQ multiplex PCR. The sample holds 40,000 to 60,000 clones. Points on this clone: The antigen is unknown.

V gene TRBV30 combines with J gene TRBJ1-1; TRBD1 might be the D (6 bases). The sample comprised PBMCs. This clonotype originated in a female donor in good health and CMV-seronegative. The CDR3 protein is CAWSAQGRKAFF. As DNA, the CDR3 is TGTGCCTGGAGTGCTCAGGGGCGTAAAGCTTTCTTT. Filled out from reference TRBV30 and TRBJ1-1, the complete variable domain reads SQTIHQWPATLVQPVGSPLSLECTVEGTSNPNLYWYRQAAGRGLQLLFYSVGIGQISSEVPQNLSASRPQDRQFILSSKKLLLSDSGFYLCAWSAQGRKAFFGQGTRLTVV.